The 22 T cell receptor beta chains given below trace back to one sample, sequenced in a study of PD-L1 blockade in urothelial cancer. TCRdb's table, derived via immunoSEQ multiplex PCR, lists solely in-frame clones and lacks some. Among 57,000 or so clones listed, approximately 80% were seen once. The sequencing used PBMCs, collected around atezolizumab (anti-PD-L1) treatment. The receptors were sampled from a man aged 65 to 85 with urothelial cancer.

This chain links TRBV9 with TRBJ2-1, with 13 bases lining up with TRBD2. CDR1 and CDR2 (germline): SGDLS, YYNGEE. This CDR3 has 18 residues. Germline trimming cut 4 bases from V and 4 bases from J; bases unmatched to any gene: 11. The chain's CDR3 is CASSTSPGTSGVYNEQFF. In DNA form, the CDR3 reads TGTGCCAGCAGCACCAGCCCCGGGACTAGCGGGGTTTACAATGAGCAGTTCTTC.

The J gene is TRBJ1-2, the V gene TRBV18, with 8 nucleotides matching TRBD1. CDR1 and CDR2 from the germline V gene are KGHSH and LQKENI. V lost 5 bases to trimming and J lost 2 bases; unmatched junction nucleotides: 4. The CDR3 loop spans 14 amino acids. The CDR3 DNA reads TGTGCCAGCTCAGCGGGACAGGCCAACTATGGCTACACCTTC. This encodes CASSAGQANYGYTF.

This clone occurred a few times. This chain joins TRBV4-2 and TRBJ1-4, with unresolved D. V lost 0 bases, J lost 5 bases, and 7 bases lay in between. Germline CDR1 and CDR2: LGHNA and YNFKEQ. CDR3 length: 14 amino acids. The DNA of the CDR3 is TGTGCCAGCAGCCAAGACAGTTCAAATGAAAAACTGTTTTTT. It yields the protein CASSQDSSNEKLFF.

The chain uses TRBV6-5 and TRBJ1-1; D gene uncertain. V lost 6 bases and J lost 4, with 12 bases in between. Per the germline V gene, CDR1 is MNHEY and CDR2 is SVGAGI. The CDR3 runs to 13 residues. For the CDR3, the DNA is TGTGCCAGCAGGCGGGCGGTGGCCACTGAAGCTTTCTTT. It specifies CASRRAVATEAFF.

The chain combines TRBV5-1 with TRBJ2-3; the match to TRBD2 covers 14 bases. The V segment lost 2 bases and the J segment 1 base; nucleotides outside the gene matches: 12. Germline V gene data show CDR1 as SGHRS and CDR2 as YFSETQ. This CDR3 is 20 amino acids long. CDR3 nucleotides: TGCGCCAGCAGCTTCCCCCGACTAGCGGGGGGGATGCAACGCACAGATACGCAGTATTTT. Amino acid sequence: CASSFPRLAGGMQRTDTQYF.

The chain carries TRBV11-2 and TRBJ2-1; tentative D call: TRBD2 (7 bases). Germline lookup yields CDR1 SGHAT and CDR2 FQNNGV. The CDR3 spans 17 residues. V lost 1 base and J lost 0, with 13 bases in between. The CDR3 sequence is CASSLGGGRVSYNEQFF. In DNA form, the CDR3 reads TGTGCCAGCAGCTTAGGGGGGGGCCGCGTCTCCTACAATGAGCAGTTCTTC. Using reference TRBV11-2 and TRBJ2-1 for the parts outside the CDR3, the full variable domain is EAGVAQSPRYKIIEKRQSVAFWCNPISGHATLYWYQQILGQGPKLLIQFQNNGVVDDSQLPKDRFSAERLKGVDSTLKIQPAKLEDSAVYLCASSLGGGRVSYNEQFFGPGTRLTVL.

The chain employs TRBV7-6 and TRBJ2-2; tentative D call: TRBD1 (7 bases). Looked up from germline, CDR1 is SGHVS and CDR2 is FNYEAQ. The CDR3 has 14 residues. V lost 8 bases and J 0 bases, leaving 10 bases between the germline ends. CDR3 region: CASGRGANTGELFF. CDR3 nucleotides: TGTGCCAGCGGCAGGGGGGCGAACACCGGGGAGCTGTTTTTT.

This chain connects TRBV5-6 to TRBJ2-5, with TRBD2 identical over 11 bases. The CDR3 is 15 amino acids. Trimming at V came to 4 bases and at J to 5 bases, leaving 7 bases not matched to a gene. Germline assignment: CDR1 SGHDT and CDR2 YYEEEE. CDR3 sequence (DNA): TGTGCCAGCAGCACACGGCTAGCGGGAGGTGAGACCCAGTACTTC. Protein product: CASSTRLAGGETQYF. The variable domain in full, completed from reference TRBV5-6 and TRBJ2-5, reads DAGVTQSPTHLIKTRGQQVTLRCSPKSGHDTVSWYQQALGQGPQFIFQYYEEEERQRGNFPDRFSGHQFPNYSSELNVNALLLGDSALYLCASSTRLAGGETQYFGPGTRLLVL.

On this clone itself: Other DNA sequences in this specimen translate into the identical CDR3. V gene TRBV11-3 combines with J gene TRBJ2-1, with 9 positions matching TRBD2. J lost 0 bases, V lost 3 bases, and 0 bases had no gene match. Per germline, CDR1 SGHNT and CDR2 YENEEA. This CDR3 contains 15 residues. CDR3 amino acids: CASSLTSGSYNEQFF. The CDR3 DNA reads TGTGCCAGCAGCTTGACTAGCGGCTCCTACAATGAGCAGTTCTTC.

J is TRBJ1-3 and V is TRBV30; no clear D. In germline, CDR1 is GTSNPN, CDR2 SVGIG (reference sequence). Trimming cost V 6 bases and J 0 bases, with 9 bases left between them. This CDR3 spans 13 amino acids. The CDR3 here is CACYGLSGNTIYF. The CDR3 coding sequence is TGTGCCTGTTACGGTCTCTCTGGAAACACCATATATTTT.

This clone was observed a single time. The chain uses TRBV2 and TRBJ2-1; a weak D match, TRBD2 (5 bases). V shed 7 bases and J shed 0 bases, with 10 bases lying between them. This CDR3 is built from 14 residues. In germline, CDR1 is SNHLY, CDR2 FYNNEI. CDR3 loop: CASMEESSYNEQFF. The DNA of the CDR3 is TGTGCCAGCATGGAGGAGAGCTCCTACAATGAGCAGTTCTTC.

This chain links TRBV5-4 with TRBJ1-2; D is undetermined. Trimming stripped 1 base from V and 1 base from J, with 5 bases between. The CDR3 length is 13 residues. Germline values: CDR1 SGHNT, CDR2 YYREEE (reference sequence). The CDR3 reads CASSLNGNYGYTF. CDR3 DNA: TGTGCCAGCAGCTTGAACGGTAACTATGGCTACACCTTC.

The V gene is TRBV18, the J gene TRBJ2-1; D is possibly TRBD2 (6 bases). V lost 1 base, J lost 1 base, and 11 bases lay in between. In germline, CDR1 is KGHSH, CDR2 LQKENI. This CDR3 is built from 16 residues. The chain's CDR3 is CASSPRTTLSYNEQFF. The CDR3, as DNA: TGTGCCAGCTCACCACGGACTACCCTATCCTACAATGAGCAGTTCTTC.

The V call is TRBV11-2, the J call TRBJ2-7; 9 nucleotides align to TRBD2. The CDR3 is 14 amino acids. Germline V gene sequence: CDR1 SGHAT, CDR2 FQNNGV. V dropped 1 base and J dropped 5; count of bases not matched to a gene: 3. The DNA of the CDR3 is TGTGCCAGCAGCTTAGCAGCGGGAGGAAACGAGCAGTACTTC. Its translation: CASSLAAGGNEQYF.

The genes are TRBV19 and TRBJ1-2, with no clear D. The length of the CDR3 is 10 residues. V gave up 7 bases and J gave up 8 bases, with 8 bases separating them. The germline gives CDR1 LNHDA, CDR2 SQIVND (reference sequence). For the CDR3, the DNA is TGTGCCAGTATTGGTCGGGGCTACACCTTC. Amino acid sequence: CASIGRGYTF.

The chain couples TRBV14 to TRBJ2-1; possible D gene TRBD1, 6 bases. The CDR3 spans 16 residues. Germline-derived CDR1 and CDR2 are SGHDN and FVKESK. V lost 3 bases to trimming and J lost 0 bases, with 12 bases between them. Here the CDR3 reads CASSHWARGSYNEQFF. For the CDR3, the DNA is TGTGCCAGCAGCCATTGGGCCAGGGGCTCCTACAATGAGCAGTTCTTC.

The table lists this clone with a count of one. V is TRBV19 and J is TRBJ2-3; tentatively, D is TRBD1 (6 bases). The CDR3 is 14 residues long. With 1 base removed from V and 2 bases from J, the gap between germline ends came to 7 bases. Looked up from germline, CDR1 is LNHDA and CDR2 is SQIVND (reference sequence). The CDR3 sequence: CASSIGDTTDTQYF. Here the CDR3 DNA reads TGTGCCAGTAGTATAGGGGACACCACAGATACGCAGTATTTT.

This clone has just a few counts. The chain joins TRBV27 to TRBJ2-1; 7 bases line up with TRBD2. V shed 3 bases, J shed 8 bases, and the junction held 4 bases outside the gene matches. The CDR3 runs to 13 residues. Germline CDR1 MNHEY, CDR2 SMNVEV (reference sequence). DNA for the CDR3: TGTGCCAGCAGTTTCGGCGGGAGCGATGAGCAGTTCTTC. This translates into CASSFGGSDEQFF.

The table lists this clone with a few counts. This chain joins TRBV5-1 and TRBJ2-3, with 10 nucleotides matching TRBD1. Germline assignment: CDR1 SGHRS and CDR2 YFSETQ. The CDR3 runs to 15 residues. Trimming cost V 5 bases and J 0 bases; bases outside gene matches: 3. The CDR3: CASSRTGGSTDTQYF. In nucleotides, the CDR3 is TGCGCCAGCAGTCGGACAGGGGGAAGCACAGATACGCAGTATTTT. The complete variable domain, with remaining parts taken from reference TRBV5-1 and TRBJ2-3, reads KAGVTQTPRYLIKTRGQQVTLSCSPISGHRSVSWYQQTPGQGLQFLFEYFSETQRNKGNFPGRFSGRQFSNSRSEMNVSTLELGDSALYLCASSRTGGSTDTQYFGPGTRLTVL.

V and J are TRBV28 and TRBJ2-1, with 9 bases matching TRBD2. With V trimmed by 4 bases and J by 5 bases, 9 bases remained unmatched. The CDR3 length is 16 residues. CDR1 is MDHEN and CDR2 is SYDVKM in the germline V gene. CDR3: CASSSWAGGTHNEQFF. The CDR3 region has the DNA TGTGCCAGCAGTTCCTGGGCGGGAGGGACCCACAATGAGCAGTTCTTC.

The V and J genes are TRBV2 and TRBJ1-2; D not certain. V lost 4 bases, J lost 8 bases, and 11 bases lay in between. Germline V gene sequence: CDR1 SNHLY, CDR2 FYNNEI. The CDR3 has 12 amino acids. The CDR3 DNA reads as TGTGCCAGCAGTGTTTCGAGTGCAGGCTACACCTTC. Its translation is CASSVSSAGYTF.

The rearrangement uses TRBV10-2 and TRBJ2-5, with TRBD1 matching 7 bases. The CDR3 contains 14 residues. V lost 7 bases and J lost 0; bases outside the gene matches: 5. Germline V gene lookup returns CDR1 WSHSY and CDR2 SAAADI. The CDR3 reads CASNQQGYQETQYF. In DNA, the CDR3 is TGCGCCAGCAATCAACAGGGGTACCAAGAGACCCAGTACTTC.